This T cell receptor (beta chain) was captured in a study of blood T cell repertoires in COVID-19. Study at large: Spain, Italy and the United States supplied samples that represented acute and convalescent COVID-19.

The CDR3 consists of 13 residues. Trimming removed 0 bases from V and 4 bases from J, with 7 bases in between. CDR1 and CDR2 from the germline V gene are SGHNT and YYREEE (reference sequence). The repertoire was sequenced with immunoSEQ multiplex PCR; TCRdb's copy has only in-frame clones and lacks some. The sample lists about 38,000 clones, around four fifths occurring once. V gene TRBV5-4 combines with J gene TRBJ1-1; D remains ambiguous. The receptor was isolated from a man in his fifties with active COVID-19. Sample: peripheral blood. CDR3 residues: CASSLAGFTEAFF. DNA of the CDR3: TGTGCCAGCAGCTTGGCGGGTTTCACTGAAGCTTTCTTT.